The 20 T cell receptor beta chains below come from one sample, sequenced in a study of T cell responses to AZD1222 COVID-19 vaccine. Profiling relied on immunoSEQ multiplex PCR, and the TCRdb table lists in-frame clones only, not all of them. This sample yields some 130,000 clones, of which 88% are seen a single time; roughly 3.5% belongs to the top ten. The sequences come from peripheral blood, collected on day 0 of AZD1222 vaccination. All receptors come from an adult in good health.

The J gene is TRBJ1-1, the V gene TRBV6-5; TRBD1 might be the D (6 bases). CDR1 MNHEY and CDR2 SVGAGI come from the germline V gene. The CDR3 consists of 13 residues. The ends were cut back, 6 bases at V and 3 bases at J, with 11 bases in the middle. Written as DNA, the CDR3 is TGTGCCAGCAGGGACAGAATCGACACTGAAGCTTTCTTT. Protein product: CASRDRIDTEAFF.

This clone has a handful of counts. The chain uses TRBV5-1 and TRBJ2-3; D is unclear. Trimming cost V 3 bases and J 9 bases, with 14 bases left between them. Germline V gives CDR1 SGHRS, CDR2 YFSETQ. The CDR3 runs 13 residues. This chain's CDR3 is CASSSYSEDTQYF. The CDR3 region has the DNA TGCGCCAGCAGCTCGTACAGCGAGGACACGCAGTATTTT.

The J gene is TRBJ1-5, the V gene TRBV4-2; tentatively, D is TRBD1 (5 bases). Germline V CDR1 and CDR2: LGHNA, YNFKEQ. Trimming pared 1 base from V and 6 bases from J, leaving 10 bases between. The CDR3 contains 14 residues. The CDR3 bases are TGTGCCAGCAGCCAAGGAGGGGACTTTCAGCCCCAGCATTTT. As protein: CASSQGGDFQPQHF.

The CDR3 loop is CASSFPQGYYGYTF. The CDR3 nucleotides are TGTGCCAGCAGCTTCCCCCAGGGCTACTATGGCTACACCTTC. The chain employs TRBV5-8 and TRBJ1-2; D is possibly TRBD1 (5 bases). CDR1 is SGHTS, CDR2 YDEGEE, per germline. Trimming pared 2 bases from V and 3 bases from J, leaving 11 bases between. CDR3 length: 14 amino acids.

This chain links TRBV7-3 with TRBJ1-2; 9 positions match TRBD1. Germline V gene sequence: CDR1 SGHTA, CDR2 FQGTGA. V lost 8 bases to trimming and J lost 4 bases; unmatched junction nucleotides: 5. This CDR3 comprises 13 residues. In DNA form, the CDR3 reads TGTGCCAGCGGCCCGGGACAGGGCTATGGCTACACCTTC. Translating gives CASGPGQGYGYTF.

J is TRBJ1-1 and V is TRBV12-2; the table's TRBD1 call for D was not verified on the DNA. TRBV12-2 is reported as a pseudogene. The CDR3 length is 14 residues. The CDR3 loop reads CASRSPGTAFGAFF. The CDR3 DNA sequence: TGTGCAAGTCGCAGCCCCGGGACAGCATTCGGAGCTTTCTTT.

This chain connects TRBV18 to TRBJ1-1, with D hard to call. Germline V gene lookup returns CDR1 KGHSH and CDR2 LQKENI. The CDR3 sequence is 14 residues long. V was trimmed by 0 bases and J by 5 bases, leaving 10 bases between them. In nucleotides, the CDR3 is TGTGCCAGCTCACCACCCGGGCGTAAGACTGAAGCTTTCTTT. This sequence encodes CASSPPGRKTEAFF.

This clone appeared a single time. DNA for the CDR3: TGTGCCAGCAGCTTACTAAGTGGGGGCGGTGAAGCTTTCTTT. Protein product: CASSLLSGGGEAFF. This chain uses TRBV7-9 with TRBJ1-1; perhaps TRBD1 as D (6 bases). This CDR3 region has 14 residues. Germline CDR1 SEHNR, CDR2 FQNEAQ (reference sequence). The V gene lost 2 bases and the J gene lost 7 bases, with 14 bases spanning the gap.

V and J are TRBV3-1 (or the pseudogene TRBV3-2) and TRBJ1-4; D gene ambiguous. This CDR3 comprises 12 residues. From germline, CDR1 is LGHDT and CDR2 YNNKEL (reference sequence). Trimming removed 10 bases at V and 0 bases at J, with 6 bases between. The CDR3 DNA reads as TGTGCCACCGGCTCAACTAATGAAAAACTGTTTTTT. Protein product: CATGSTNEKLFF.

The chain links TRBV5-1 to TRBJ1-2; D may be TRBD1 (6 bases). Germline lookup yields CDR1 SGHRS and CDR2 YFSETQ. The CDR3 extends over 12 amino acids. With 5 bases removed from V and 5 bases from J, the gap between germline ends came to 10 bases. This CDR3 reads CASRWDTYGYTF. In DNA form, the CDR3 reads TGCGCCAGCAGGTGGGACACTTATGGCTACACCTTC.

The rearrangement links TRBV6-1 to TRBJ1-2; D uncertain. The germline V gene encodes CDR1 MNHNS and CDR2 SASEGT. Trimming left V 2 bases short and J 8 bases short, with 12 bases between. The CDR3 consists of 13 residues. CDR3 sequence reads: CASSEQGQEGYTF. CDR3 nucleotide sequence: TGTGCCAGCAGTGAACAAGGTCAGGAGGGCTACACCTTC.

This chain uses TRBV21-1 with TRBJ1-6; the table's D gene call, TRBD1, was not cross checked with the DNA. TRBV21-1 is a pseudogene locus. The CDR3 is made up of 16 amino acids. In DNA form, the CDR3 reads TGTGCCAGCAGGCGCGAGACAGGGAAATATAATTCACCCCTCCACTTT. Amino acids: CASRRETGKYNSPLHF.

This chain connects TRBV27 to TRBJ1-6, with TRBD1 identical over 9 bases. This CDR3 region has 14 residues. Germline CDR1 MNHEY, CDR2 SMNVEV (reference sequence). The V segment lost 5 bases and the J segment 13 bases; nucleotides outside the gene matches: 9. This CDR3 is CASSLGTGREPLHF. The CDR3 nucleotides are TGTGCCAGCAGTCTAGGGACAGGGAGAGAGCCCCTCCACTTT.

Comment on this clone: One end of the junction is discordant with germline, which a read error may explain. V gene TRBV27 combines with J gene TRBJ2-5; the D gene could be TRBD1 or TRBD2 (5 bases each). Germline CDR1 reads MNHEY; CDR2 reads SMNVEV (reference sequence). CDR3 length: 15 amino acids. Here the CDR3 reads CASSLEGRRQETQYF. Here the CDR3 DNA reads TGTGCCAGCAGTTTAGAGGGGCGGCGGCAAGAAACCCAGTACTTC.

The chain has TRBV10-1 and TRBJ1-5; the match to TRBD1 covers 7 bases. V dropped 5 bases and J dropped 4; count of bases not matched to a gene: 2. Germline CDR1 and CDR2: WNHNN and SYGVQD (reference sequence). The CDR3 is 13 amino acids. The CDR3 sequence is CASSRDRNQPQHF. CDR3 DNA: TGCGCCAGCAGTCGGGACAGAAATCAGCCCCAGCATTTT.

This clone occurred a few times. The chain recombines TRBV19 with TRBJ1-1, with 7 bases lining up with TRBD1. Per germline, CDR1 LNHDA and CDR2 SQIVND (reference sequence). V was clipped by 5 bases and J by 5 bases; unmatched bases: 11. The CDR3 consists of 15 residues. CDR3 amino acids: CASSDRRGLETEAFF. The CDR3 DNA sequence: TGTGCCAGTAGTGATCGTAGGGGGCTGGAAACTGAAGCTTTCTTT.

The chain is built from TRBV27 and TRBJ1-6; no clear D gene. V lost 0 bases to trimming and J lost 10 bases, with 13 bases between them. This CDR3 comprises 15 residues. The germline gives CDR1 MNHEY, CDR2 SMNVEV (reference sequence). CDR3 DNA: TGTGCCAGCAGTTTATCGAAGCGGGAAGTCTCACCCCTCCACTTT. This encodes CASSLSKREVSPLHF.

The J gene is TRBJ1-3, the V gene TRBV18; D is ambiguous. The CDR3 is made up of 13 amino acids. The ends were cut back, 3 bases at V and 1 base at J, with 4 bases in the middle. Germline V gene data show CDR1 as KGHSH and CDR2 as LQKENI. Here the CDR3 reads CASSPGSGNTIYF. CDR3 bases: TGTGCCAGCTCACCGGGGTCTGGAAACACCATATATTTT.

This chain joins TRBV12-3 or TRBV12-4 and TRBJ1-4; TRBD1 is a possible D gene (5 bases). V lost 6 bases and J lost 12, with 14 bases in between. This CDR3 spans 12 amino acids. CDR3 sequence reads: CASSLGWDELFF. The DNA for the CDR3 is TGTGCCAGCAGCCTAGGTTGGGACGAACTGTTTTTT.

The chain carries TRBV6-5 and TRBJ1-1; TRBD1 agrees at 7 bases. The CDR3 sequence is 14 residues long. Germline values: CDR1 MNHEY, CDR2 SVGAGI. V lost 2 bases and J lost 4; bases outside the gene matches: 4. This chain's CDR3 is CASSYRGRVTEAFF. The CDR3 DNA reads TGTGCCAGCAGTTACAGGGGGCGAGTCACTGAAGCTTTCTTT.